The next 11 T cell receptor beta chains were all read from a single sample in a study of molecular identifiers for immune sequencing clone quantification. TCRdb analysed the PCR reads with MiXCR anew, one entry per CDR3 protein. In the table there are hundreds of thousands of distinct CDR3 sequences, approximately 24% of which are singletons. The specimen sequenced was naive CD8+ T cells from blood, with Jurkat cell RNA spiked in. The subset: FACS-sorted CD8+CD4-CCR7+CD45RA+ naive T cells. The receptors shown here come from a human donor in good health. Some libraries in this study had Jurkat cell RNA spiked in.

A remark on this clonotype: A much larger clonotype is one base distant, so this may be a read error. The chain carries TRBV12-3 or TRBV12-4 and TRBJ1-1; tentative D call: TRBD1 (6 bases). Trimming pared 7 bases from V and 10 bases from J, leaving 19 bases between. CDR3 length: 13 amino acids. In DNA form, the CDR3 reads TGTGCCAGCACCGGGGGCGGCAGCTTAGTAGCTTTCTTT. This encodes CASTGGGSLVAFF.

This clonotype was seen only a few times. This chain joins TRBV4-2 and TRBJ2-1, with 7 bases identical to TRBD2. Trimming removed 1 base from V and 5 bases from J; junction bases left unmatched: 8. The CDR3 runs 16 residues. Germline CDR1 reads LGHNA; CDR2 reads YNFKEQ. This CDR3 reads CASSQGRAGYDNEQFF. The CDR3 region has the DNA TGTGCCAGCAGCCAAGGGCGAGCGGGATACGACAATGAGCAGTTCTTC.

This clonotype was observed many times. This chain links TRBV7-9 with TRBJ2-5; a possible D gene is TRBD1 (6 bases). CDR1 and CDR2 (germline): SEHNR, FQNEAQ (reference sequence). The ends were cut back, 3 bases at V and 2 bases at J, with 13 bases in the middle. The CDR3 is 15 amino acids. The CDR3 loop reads CASSFLGQGQETQYF. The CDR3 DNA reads TGTGCCAGCAGCTTCCTGGGGCAGGGGCAAGAGACCCAGTACTTC. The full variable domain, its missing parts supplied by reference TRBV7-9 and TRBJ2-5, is DTGVSQNPRHKITKRGQNVTFRCDPISEHNRLYWYRQTLGQGPEFLTYFQNEAQLEKSRLLSDRFSAERPKGSFSTLEIQRTEQGDSAMYLCASSFLGQGQETQYFGPGTRLLVL.

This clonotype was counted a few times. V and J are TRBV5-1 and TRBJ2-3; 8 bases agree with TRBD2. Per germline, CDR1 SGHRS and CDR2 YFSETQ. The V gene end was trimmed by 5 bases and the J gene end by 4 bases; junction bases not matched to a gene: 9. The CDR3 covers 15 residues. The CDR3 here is CASRRGTRESDTQYF. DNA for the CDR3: TGCGCCAGCAGGAGGGGGACTAGGGAGTCAGATACGCAGTATTTT.

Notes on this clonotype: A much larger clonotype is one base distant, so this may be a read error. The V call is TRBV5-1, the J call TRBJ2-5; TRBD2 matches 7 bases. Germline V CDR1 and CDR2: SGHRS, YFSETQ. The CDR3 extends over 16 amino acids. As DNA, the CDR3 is TGCGCCAGCAGCTCCCGGGACTACGAGTACCAAGAGACCCAGCACTTC. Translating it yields CASSSRDYEYQETQHF. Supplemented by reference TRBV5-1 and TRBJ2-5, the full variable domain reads KAGVTQTPRYLIKTRGQQVTLSCSPISGHRSVSWYQQTPGQGLQFLFEYFSETQRNKGNFPGRFSGRQFSNSRSEMNVSTLELGDSALYLCASSSRDYEYQETQHFGPGTRLLVL.

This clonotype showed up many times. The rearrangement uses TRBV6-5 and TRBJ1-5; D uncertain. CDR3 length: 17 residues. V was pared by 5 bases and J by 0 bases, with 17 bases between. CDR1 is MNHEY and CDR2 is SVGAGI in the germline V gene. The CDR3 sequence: CASSPIPSEYSNQPQHF. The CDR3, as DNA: TGTGCCAGCAGTCCCATCCCTTCAGAATATAGCAATCAGCCCCAGCATTTT.

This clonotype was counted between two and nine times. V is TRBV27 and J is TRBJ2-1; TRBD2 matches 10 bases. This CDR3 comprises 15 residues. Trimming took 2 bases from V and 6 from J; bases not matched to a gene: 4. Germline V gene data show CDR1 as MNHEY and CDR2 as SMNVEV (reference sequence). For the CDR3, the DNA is TGTGCCAGCAGTTTACTAGCGGGAGCCCCCAATGAGCAGTTCTTC. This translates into CASSLLAGAPNEQFF.

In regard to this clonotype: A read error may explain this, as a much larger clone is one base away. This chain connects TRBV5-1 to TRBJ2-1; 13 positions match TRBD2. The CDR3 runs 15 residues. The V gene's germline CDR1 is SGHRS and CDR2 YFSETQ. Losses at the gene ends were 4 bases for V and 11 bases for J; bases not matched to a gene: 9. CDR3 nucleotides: TGCGCCAGCAGCATGACTAGCGGGGGGATGGATAAGCAGTTCTTC. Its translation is CASSMTSGGMDKQFF.

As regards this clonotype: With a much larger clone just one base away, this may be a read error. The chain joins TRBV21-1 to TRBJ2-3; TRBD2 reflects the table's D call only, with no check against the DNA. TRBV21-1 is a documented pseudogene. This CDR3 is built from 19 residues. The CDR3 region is CASNSSPYLAAPTTDTQYF. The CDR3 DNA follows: TGTGCCAGCAACTCTTCCCCCTATCTAGCGGCGCCTACCACAGATACGCAGTATTTT.

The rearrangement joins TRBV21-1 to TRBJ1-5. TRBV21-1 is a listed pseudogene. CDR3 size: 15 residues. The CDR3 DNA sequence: TGTGCCAGCAACTCAGAAAAGGGAGGAAATCAGCCCCAGCATTTT. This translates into CASNSEKGGNQPQHF.

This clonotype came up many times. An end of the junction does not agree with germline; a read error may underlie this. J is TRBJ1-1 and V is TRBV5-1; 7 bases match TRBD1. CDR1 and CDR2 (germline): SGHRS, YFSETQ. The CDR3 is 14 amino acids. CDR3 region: CASSPGQMNTEAFF. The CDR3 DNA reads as TGTGCCAGCAGCCCGGGACAGATGAACACTGAAGCTTTCTTT. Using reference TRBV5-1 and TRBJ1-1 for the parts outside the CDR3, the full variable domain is KAGVTQTPRYLIKTRGQQVTLSCSPISGHRSVSWYQQTPGQGLQFLFEYFSETQRNKGNFPGRFSGRQFSNSRSEMNVSTLELGDSALYLCASSPGQMNTEAFFGQGTRLTVV.